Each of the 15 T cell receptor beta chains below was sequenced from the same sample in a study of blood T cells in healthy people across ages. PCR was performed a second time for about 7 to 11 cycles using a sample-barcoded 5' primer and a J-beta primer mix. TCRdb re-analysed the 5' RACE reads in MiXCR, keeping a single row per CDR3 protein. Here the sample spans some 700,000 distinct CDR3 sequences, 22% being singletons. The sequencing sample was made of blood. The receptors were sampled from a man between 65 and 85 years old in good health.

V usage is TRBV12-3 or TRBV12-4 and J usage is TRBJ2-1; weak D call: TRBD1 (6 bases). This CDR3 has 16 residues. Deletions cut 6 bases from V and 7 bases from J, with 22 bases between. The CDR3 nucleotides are TGTGCCAGCAGAGGACTCACCGGGACATCACTTAATGAGCAGTTCTTC. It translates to CASRGLTGTSLNEQFF.

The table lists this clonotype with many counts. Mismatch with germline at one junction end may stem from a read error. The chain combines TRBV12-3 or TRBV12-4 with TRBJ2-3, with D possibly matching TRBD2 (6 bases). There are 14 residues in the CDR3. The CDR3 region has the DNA TGCGCCAGCAGCTTCGGGGGAGGCACAGATACGCAGTATTTT. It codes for CASSFGGGTDTQYF.

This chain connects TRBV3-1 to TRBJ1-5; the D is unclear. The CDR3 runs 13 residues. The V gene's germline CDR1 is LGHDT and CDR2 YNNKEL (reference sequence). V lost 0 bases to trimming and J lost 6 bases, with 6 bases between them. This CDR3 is CASSQDRAQPQHF. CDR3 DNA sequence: TGTGCCAGCAGCCAAGATAGGGCTCAGCCCCAGCATTTT.

The CDR3 DNA is TGCGCCAGCAGCCAAGATGTCCAGGAGTCCTACGAGCAGTACTTC. This encodes CASSQDVQESYEQYF. V usage is TRBV4-3 and J usage is TRBJ2-7, with no clear D. There are 15 residues in the CDR3. V dropped 0 bases and J dropped 1 base, with 10 bases sitting between them. Germline V gene sequence: CDR1 LGHNA, CDR2 YSLEER.

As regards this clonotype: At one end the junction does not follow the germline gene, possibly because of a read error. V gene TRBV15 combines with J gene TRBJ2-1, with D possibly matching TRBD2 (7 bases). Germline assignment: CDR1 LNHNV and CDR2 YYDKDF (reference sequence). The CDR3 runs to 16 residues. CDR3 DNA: TGTGCCACCAGCAGACTCCCGGGGGGCACCTACAATCAGCAGTTCTTC. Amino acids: CATSRLPGGTYNQQFF.

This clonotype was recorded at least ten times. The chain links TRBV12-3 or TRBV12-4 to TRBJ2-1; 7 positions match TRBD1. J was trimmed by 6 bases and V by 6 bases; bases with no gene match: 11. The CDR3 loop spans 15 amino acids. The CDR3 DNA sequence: TGTGCCAGCAGAGCACCCGACAGGGTAATCAATGAGCAGTTCTTC. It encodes CASRAPDRVINEQFF.

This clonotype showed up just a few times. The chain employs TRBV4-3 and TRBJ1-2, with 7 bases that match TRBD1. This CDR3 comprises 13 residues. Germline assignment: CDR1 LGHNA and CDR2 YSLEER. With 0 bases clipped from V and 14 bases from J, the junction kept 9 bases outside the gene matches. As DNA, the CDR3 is TGCGCCAGCAGCCAAGACCGTCGGACAGGATGGACCTTC. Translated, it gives CASSQDRRTGWTF.

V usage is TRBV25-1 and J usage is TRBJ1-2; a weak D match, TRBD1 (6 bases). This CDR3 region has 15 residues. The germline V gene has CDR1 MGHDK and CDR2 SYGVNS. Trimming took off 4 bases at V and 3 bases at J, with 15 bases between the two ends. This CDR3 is CASSASIRGYYGYTF. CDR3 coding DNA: TGTGCCAGCAGTGCCTCAATCAGGGGATACTATGGCTACACCTTC.

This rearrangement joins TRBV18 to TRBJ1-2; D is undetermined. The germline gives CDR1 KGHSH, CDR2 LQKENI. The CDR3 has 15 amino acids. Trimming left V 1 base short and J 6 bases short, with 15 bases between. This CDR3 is CASSPLGQLVDGYTF. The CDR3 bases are TGTGCCAGCTCACCACTTGGGCAATTAGTAGATGGCTACACCTTC.

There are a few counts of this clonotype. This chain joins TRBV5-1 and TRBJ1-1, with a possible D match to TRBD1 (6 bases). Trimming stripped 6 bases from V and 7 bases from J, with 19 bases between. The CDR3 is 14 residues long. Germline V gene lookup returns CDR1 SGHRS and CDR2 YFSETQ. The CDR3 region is CASTPGTPQNEAFF. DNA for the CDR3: TGCGCCAGCACTCCCGGGACACCTCAGAATGAAGCTTTCTTT.

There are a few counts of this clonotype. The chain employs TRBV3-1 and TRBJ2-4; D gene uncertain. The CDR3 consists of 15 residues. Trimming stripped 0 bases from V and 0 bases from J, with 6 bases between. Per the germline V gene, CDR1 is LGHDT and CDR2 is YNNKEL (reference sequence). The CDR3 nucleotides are TGTGCCAGCAGCCAAGAGAAACGAGCCAAAAACATTCAGTACTTC. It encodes CASSQEKRAKNIQYF.

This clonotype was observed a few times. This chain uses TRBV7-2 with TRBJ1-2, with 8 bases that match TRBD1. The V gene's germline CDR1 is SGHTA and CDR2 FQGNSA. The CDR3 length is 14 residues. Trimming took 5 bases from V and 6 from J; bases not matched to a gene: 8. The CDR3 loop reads CASSRHPTGDGYTF. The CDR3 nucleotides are TGTGCCAGCAGCCGCCATCCGACAGGGGATGGCTACACCTTC.

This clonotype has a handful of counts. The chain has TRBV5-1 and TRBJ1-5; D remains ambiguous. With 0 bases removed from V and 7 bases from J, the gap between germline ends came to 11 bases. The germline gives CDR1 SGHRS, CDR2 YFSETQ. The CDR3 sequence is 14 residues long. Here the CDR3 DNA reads TGCGCCAGCAGCTTGGGTCTGGGAATCCAGCCCCAGCATTTT. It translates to CASSLGLGIQPQHF.

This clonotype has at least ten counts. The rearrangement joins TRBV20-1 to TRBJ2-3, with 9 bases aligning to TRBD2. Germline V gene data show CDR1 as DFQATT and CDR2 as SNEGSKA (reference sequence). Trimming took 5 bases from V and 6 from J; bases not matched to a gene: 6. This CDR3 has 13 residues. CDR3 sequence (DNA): TGCAGTGCTTTGCTAGCGGGATGGGATACGCAGTATTTT. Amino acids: CSALLAGWDTQYF.

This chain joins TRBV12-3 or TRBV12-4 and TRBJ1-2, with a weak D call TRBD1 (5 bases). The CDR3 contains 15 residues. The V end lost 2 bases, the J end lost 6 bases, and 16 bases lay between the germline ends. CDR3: CASSLYSGPGNGYTF. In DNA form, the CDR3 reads TGTGCCAGCAGTTTATATTCAGGGCCGGGTAATGGCTACACCTTC.